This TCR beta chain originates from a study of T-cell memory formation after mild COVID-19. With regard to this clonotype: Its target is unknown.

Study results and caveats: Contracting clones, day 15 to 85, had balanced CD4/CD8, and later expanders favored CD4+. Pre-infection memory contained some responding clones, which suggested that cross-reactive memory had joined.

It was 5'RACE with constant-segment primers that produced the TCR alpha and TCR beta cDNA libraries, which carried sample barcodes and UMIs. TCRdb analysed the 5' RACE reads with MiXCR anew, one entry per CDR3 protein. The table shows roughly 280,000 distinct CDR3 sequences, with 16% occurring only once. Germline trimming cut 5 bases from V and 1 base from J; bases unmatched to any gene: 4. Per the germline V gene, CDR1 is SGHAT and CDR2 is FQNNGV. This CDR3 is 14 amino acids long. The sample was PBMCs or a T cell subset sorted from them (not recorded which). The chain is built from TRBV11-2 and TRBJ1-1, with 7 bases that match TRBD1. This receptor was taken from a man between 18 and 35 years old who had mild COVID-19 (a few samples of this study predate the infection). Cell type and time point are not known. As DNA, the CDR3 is TGTGCCAGCAGCCTAGGGGGCCCGAACACTGAAGCTTTCTTT. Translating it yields CASSLGGPNTEAFF.